This T cell receptor (beta chain) originates from a study of CD8+CD57+ T cells in acquired aplastic anemia. CDR3 length equals 16 residues. Germline CDR1 is DFQATT and CDR2 is SNEGSKA (reference sequence). V gave up 2 bases and J gave up 4 bases; unmatched junction bases: 3. Genomic DNA, serving as template, underwent TCR beta VDJ and CDR3 profiling. One entry per CDR3 protein results from TCRdb running MiXCR on the reads. The sample includes around 130,000 distinct CDR3 sequences, approximately 50% seen only once; the top ten take roughly 29%. Before being chosen for sequencing, patients had shown CD8+CD57+ cell expansion by flow cytometry.

The rearrangement uses TRBV20-1 and TRBJ2-1; TRBD2 aligns across 15 bases. This clonotype was obtained from a human donor with aplastic anemia. The specimen sequenced was sorted CD4+, CD8+, or CD8+CD57+ T cells (not recorded which) from PBMCs. The CDR3 sequence: CSARQGLAGGYNEQFF. The CDR3 nucleotides read TGCAGTGCTAGACAGGGACTAGCGGGGGGATACAATGAGCAGTTCTTC.